A single sample is the source of the 17 T cell receptor beta chains below, sequenced in a study of cytomegalovirus exposure and HLA in healthy donors. Amplification used 60 Vbeta primers and 13 Jbeta primers. The assay was immunoSEQ multiplex PCR, and TCRdb's table has in-frame clones only and misses some. Among about 86,000 clones, approximately 78% were seen once, and the ten largest hold nearly 2.5%. Sequenced material: PBMCs. The receptors here all came from a male donor in good health and CMV-seropositive.

V and J are TRBV7-2 and TRBJ2-5, with 10 positions matching TRBD2. This CDR3 contains 16 residues. The V and J ends lost 5 bases and 4 bases, in that order; junction bases with no gene match: 10. Germline CDR1 SGHTA, CDR2 FQGNSA. CDR3 in DNA: TGTGCCAGCAGCACCGATAGCGGGAGGATCCGAGAGACCCAGTACTTC. This encodes CASSTDSGRIRETQYF.

V usage is TRBV28 and J usage is TRBJ1-2; maybe TRBD1 (6 bases). V was shortened by 2 bases and J by 8 bases, with 18 bases between the two germline ends. CDR1 and CDR2 from the germline V gene are MDHEN and SYDVKM. The CDR3 covers 15 residues. This chain's CDR3 is CASSLPQGFSGGYTF. In nucleotides, the CDR3 is TGTGCCAGCAGTTTACCGCAGGGGTTCTCAGGAGGCTACACCTTC.

This clone was recorded a few times. The chain links TRBV5-6 to TRBJ2-3, with a weak D call TRBD2 (5 bases). The CDR3 totals 13 residues. Trimming took off 1 base at V and 6 bases at J, with 9 bases between the two ends. Germline CDR1 and CDR2: SGHDT and YYEEEE. DNA of the CDR3: TGTGCCAGCAGCTTGACTAGTTTGGATACGCAGTATTTT. Translation gives CASSLTSLDTQYF.

The sample holds a few counts of this clone. The J gene is TRBJ1-4, the V gene TRBV6-1, with 9 nucleotides matching TRBD1. The length of the CDR3 is 15 residues. Germline CDR1 is MNHNS and CDR2 is SASEGT. The ends lost 8 bases at V and 8 bases at J; junction bases unmatched: 12. The CDR3 is CASGGTGSFGEKLFF. The CDR3 DNA reads TGTGCCAGCGGGGGGACAGGGAGTTTTGGGGAAAAACTGTTTTTT.

The chain couples TRBV28 to TRBJ2-7; TRBD2 matches 9 bases. The V segment lost 7 bases and the J segment 6 bases; nucleotides outside the gene matches: 10. Germline V gives CDR1 MDHEN, CDR2 SYDVKM. The CDR3 contains 14 residues. The CDR3: CASTISGRIVEQYF. CDR3 DNA: TGTGCCAGCACCATAAGCGGGAGGATTGTCGAGCAGTACTTC. Filled out from reference TRBV28 and TRBJ2-7, the complete variable domain reads DVKVTQSSRYLVKRTGEKVFLECVQDMDHENMFWYRQDPGLGLRLIYFSYDVKMKEKGDIPEGYSVSREKKERFSLILESASTNQTSMYLCASTISGRIVEQYFGPGTRLTVT.

J is TRBJ2-6 and V is TRBV5-3; D possibly corresponds to TRBD1 (6 bases). TRBV5-3 is treated as an ORF (open reading frame) with a function not yet certain. V was cut by 4 bases and J by 0 bases, with 20 bases left in between. The CDR3 covers 19 residues. CDR3 amino acids: CARSHGQLLETSGANVLTF. The CDR3 nucleotides read TGTGCCAGAAGCCATGGACAGCTCTTAGAAACCTCTGGGGCCAACGTCCTGACTTTC.

The V call is TRBV5-1, the J call TRBJ1-3; 7 bases agree with TRBD1. Losses at the gene ends were 7 bases for V and 3 bases for J; bases not matched to a gene: 1. From germline, CDR1 is SGHRS and CDR2 YFSETQ. The CDR3 has 12 amino acids. CDR3 DNA: TGCGCCAGCGGGGACAGTGGAAACACCATATATTTT. Amino acid sequence: CASGDSGNTIYF. Full variable domain (outside the CDR3, taken from reference TRBV5-1 and TRBJ1-3): KAGVTQTPRYLIKTRGQQVTLSCSPISGHRSVSWYQQTPGQGLQFLFEYFSETQRNKGNFPGRFSGRQFSNSRSEMNVSTLELGDSALYLCASGDSGNTIYFGEGSWLTVV.

Remarks on this clone: One end of the junction does not line up with germline, which may come from a read error. The chain employs TRBV7-2 and TRBJ2-1; a weak D match, TRBD1 (5 bases). The CDR3 extends over 11 amino acids. Looked up from germline, CDR1 is SGHTA and CDR2 is FQGNSA. The CDR3 coding sequence is TGTGCCAGCAGCTTAGCCCAGGGAAAGGTCTTC. Translating it yields CASSLAQGKVF.

This clone was counted between two and nine times. This rearrangement joins TRBV6-4 to TRBJ2-3, with 10 bases matching TRBD1. This CDR3 is built from 15 residues. Germline loops: CDR1 MRHNA, CDR2 SNTAGT. V trimming: 6 bases; J trimming: 4 bases; junction bases outside the gene matches: 7. CDR3 region: CASSTTGGSADTQYF. Here the CDR3 DNA reads TGTGCCAGCAGCACGACAGGGGGCAGCGCAGATACGCAGTATTTT.

V usage is TRBV11-2 and J usage is TRBJ2-1, with 7 bases that match TRBD2. The germline V gene encodes CDR1 SGHAT and CDR2 FQNNGV. The V segment lost 3 bases and the J segment 5 bases; nucleotides outside the gene matches: 7. The CDR3 has 15 amino acids. CDR3 bases: TGTGCCAGCAGCTTTGGTAGCGGGCCGAACAATGAGCAGTTCTTC. Its protein is CASSFGSGPNNEQFF.

There are a few counts of this clone. The chain employs TRBV6-5 and TRBJ1-4; D is unclear. The CDR3 contains 12 residues. Germline CDR1 MNHEY, CDR2 SVGAGI. V gave up 6 bases and J gave up 7 bases, with 9 bases separating them. CDR3 DNA: TGTGCCAGCAGGAGGCGGGGTGAAAAACTGTTTTTT. Translating it yields CASRRRGEKLFF.

The rearrangement uses TRBV7-2 and TRBJ2-7, with TRBD2 matching over 8 bases. After removal of 5 bases from V and 7 bases from J, the junction contained 13 bases not matched to a gene. Looked up from germline, CDR1 is SGHTA and CDR2 is FQGNSA. This CDR3 comprises 15 residues. CDR3 amino acids: CASSIHRTSSNEQYF. The CDR3 coding sequence is TGTGCCAGCAGCATACACCGGACTAGCTCAAATGAGCAGTACTTC.

V and J are TRBV6-6 and TRBJ2-5; D perhaps matches TRBD1 (5 bases). The germline CDR1 and CDR2 sequences are MNHNY and SVGAGI (reference sequence). The CDR3 covers 16 residues. V lost 0 bases and J lost 5, with 16 bases in between. The CDR3: CASSYSLGASSETQYF. The CDR3, as DNA: TGTGCCAGCAGTTACTCGCTAGGGGCGAGTTCGGAGACCCAGTACTTC.

The chain carries TRBV7-2 and TRBJ2-1; the match to TRBD2 covers 8 bases. The V gene end was trimmed by 5 bases and the J gene end by 2 bases; junction bases not matched to a gene: 5. Germline CDR1 is SGHTA and CDR2 is FQGNSA. The CDR3 is 15 amino acids. CDR3 region: CASSPTSAAYNEQFF. CDR3 coding DNA: TGTGCCAGCAGCCCGACTAGCGCAGCCTACAATGAGCAGTTCTTC.

The chain combines TRBV9 with TRBJ2-3, with 14 bases aligning to TRBD2. V lost 3 bases, J lost 1 base, and 1 base stayed unmatched. CDR1 and CDR2 (germline): SGDLS, YYNGEE. This CDR3 contains 16 residues. The CDR3 spells CASSGGLAGGTDTQYF. CDR3 in DNA: TGTGCCAGCAGCGGGGGACTAGCGGGAGGCACAGATACGCAGTATTTT.

V is TRBV6-5 and J is TRBJ2-1; 7 bases agree with TRBD2. This CDR3 region has 13 residues. Unmatched junction bases numbered 8, after V lost 8 bases and J lost 7 bases. The germline gives CDR1 MNHEY, CDR2 SVGAGI. CDR3 protein: CASALGGLNEQFF. CDR3 nucleotides: TGTGCCAGCGCCCTGGGAGGGCTAAATGAGCAGTTCTTC.

The rearrangement uses TRBV6-6 and TRBJ1-4; perhaps TRBD1 as D (6 bases). The V gene lost 5 bases and the J gene lost 4 bases, with 8 bases spanning the gap. Germline CDR1 MNHNY, CDR2 SVGAGI (reference sequence). The CDR3 is 13 amino acids. CDR3 nucleotide sequence: TGTGCCAGCAGTACCAGGGGTAATGAAAAACTGTTTTTT. Translated: CASSTRGNEKLFF.